The rows below give T cell receptor beta chains drawn from one sample of a study of shared clonotypes between healthy human individuals. Assay: immunoSEQ multiplex PCR; the TCRdb copy retains only in-frame clones and omits some. The repertoire holds roughly 2.2 million clones, with less than 95% as singletons. Sequencing was performed on naive CD4+ T cells from PBMCs. These receptors were taken from a man aged 18 to 29 in good health. Some clones in this sample may be carry-over from other donors' samples. CDR3s include the opening cysteine and the closing phenylalanine or tryptophan. D genes are given only for firm matches. The size field is filled for only some rows; it gives once, few, many or a size class.

clone_size	d_call	v_call	j_call	cdr3_nt	cdr3_aa
-	-	TRBV5-4	TRBJ2-3	TGTGCCAGCAGCTTGTCGGGGTTCACAGATACGCAGTATTTT	CASSLSGFTDTQYF
-	-	TRBV14	TRBJ1-2	TGTGCCAGCAGCAACAACAGGGCCGGCTACACCTTC	CASSNNRAGYTF
-	-	TRBV2	TRBJ2-3	TGTGCCAGCAGTCGAGGGGTGGGAGATACGCAGTATTTT	CASSRGVGDTQYF
-	TRBD2	TRBV27	TRBJ2-1	TGTGCCAGCAGTTTTCCCCCAAACTTTGGCCCGTTGCGGGAGGATTACAATGAGCAGTTCTTC	CASSFPPNFGPLREDYNEQFF
-	-	TRBV6-5	TRBJ1-5	TGTGCCAGCAGCCGGGGTTTTAGCAATCAGCCCCAGCATTTT	CASSRGFSNQPQHF
-	-	TRBV27	TRBJ1-5	TGTGCCAGCAGTCCCTGGCCTGAGGGTCAGCCCCAGCATTTT	CASSPWPEGQPQHF
-	TRBD1	TRBV28	TRBJ1-3	TGTGCCAGCAGTACTCCCCGGACAGGGGGAGTCAACACCATATATTTT	CASSTPRTGGVNTIYF
once	-	TRBV20-1	TRBJ2-1	TGCAGTGCTAGAGCTGATAATGAGCAGTTCTTC	CSARADNEQFF
-	-	TRBV28	TRBJ1-5	TGTGCCAGCAGTTTATCTGGACACCCCCAGCATTTT	CASSLSGHPQHF
-	-	TRBV30	TRBJ1-4	TGTGCCTGGGGAACTAATGAAAAACTGTTTTTT	CAWGTNEKLFF
-	-	TRBV5-4	TRBJ2-7	TGTGCCAGCAGCCCCGCGTTCGACGAGCAGTACTTC	CASSPAFDEQYF
once	TRBD1	TRBV18	TRBJ1-6	TGTGCCAGCTCACCCTCGACAGGGACGGATAATTCACCCCTCCACTTT	CASSPSTGTDNSPLHF
-	-	TRBV7-9	TRBJ2-2	TGTGCCAGCAGCTTAGCCCCGAACACCGGGGAGCTGTTTTTT	CASSLAPNTGELFF
-	TRBD2	TRBV18	TRBJ2-1	TGTGCCAGCTCACCACCGCCAGCGGGAGATGAGCAGTTCTTC	CASSPPPAGDEQFF
-	-	TRBV7-2	TRBJ2-1	TGTGCCAGCAGCCAGCCTATGAATGAGCAGTTCTTC	CASSQPMNEQFF
-	TRBD2	TRBV6-4	TRBJ2-1	TGTGCCAGCAGTGAGACCGGGACTAGCGGAAATGAGCAGTTCTTC	CASSETGTSGNEQFF
-	-	TRBV4-3	TRBJ1-1	TGCGCCAGCAGCCAACCCGGGACGCCTGACGTAGCTTTCTTT	CASSQPGTPDVAFF
-	TRBD1	TRBV4-2	TRBJ1-2	TGTGCCAGCAGCCTAGACGCAGGGGGGGGTAACTATGGCTACACCTTC	CASSLDAGGGNYGYTF
once	-	TRBV7-2	TRBJ1-2	TGTGCCAGCAGCCCAGAGGGGGGTGGGACCTATGGCTACACCTTC	CASSPEGGGTYGYTF
-	-	TRBV27	TRBJ2-5	TGTGCCAGCAAGACTTCCCCCTGGACTAAAGAGACCCAGTACTTC	CASKTSPWTKETQYF
-	TRBD2	TRBV10-1	TRBJ2-1	TGCGCCAGCCCCGGGCTAGCGGGATTTAATGAGCAGTTCTTC	CASPGLAGFNEQFF
-	-	TRBV5-4	TRBJ2-5	TGTGCCAGCAGCTTAGGGCAATCCCAAGAGACCCAGTACTTC	CASSLGQSQETQYF
-	-	TRBV5-4	TRBJ1-2	TGTGCCAGCAGTCTGACCGCTGGCTATGGCTACACCTTC	CASSLTAGYGYTF
-	TRBD2	TRBV28	TRBJ2-3	TGTGCCAGCAGTTTCTCGGGACTAGCCCTCCTTGCCACAGATACGCAGTATTTT	CASSFSGLALLATDTQYF
-	TRBD2	TRBV10-3	TRBJ2-1	TGTGCCATCAAACGTCTAGCGGGATCTGTCGATGAGCAGTTCTTC	CAIKRLAGSVDEQFF
-	TRBD2	TRBV7-8	TRBJ2-2	TGTGCCAGCAGCCAACTAGCGGGAGGGGTGGGGGAGCTGTTTTTT	CASSQLAGGVGELFF
-	TRBD2	TRBV5-6	TRBJ2-7	TGTGCCTGTCAGAGGGACTACGGGCAAGGGGAGCAGTACTTC	CACQRDYGQGEQYF
-	TRBD1	TRBV30	TRBJ2-7	TGTGCCTGGAACCCACTGGGACAGGGTAAGGAGGAGCAGTACTTC	CAWNPLGQGKEEQYF
-	-	TRBV4-3	TRBJ1-5	TGCGCCAGCAGCCAAGAGTTCACTGGCAGCAATCAGCCCCAGCATTTT	CASSQEFTGSNQPQHF
-	-	TRBV29-1	TRBJ1-5	TGCAGCGTTCTCGGGGCGGGGGGCGCTCTGTTGACCCCGAATCAGCCCCAGCATTTT	CSVLGAGGALLTPNQPQHF
-	TRBD2	TRBV5-1	TRBJ2-7	TGCGCCAGCAGCTTGGGTTCTAGCGGGCCATCCTACGAGCAGTACTTC	CASSLGSSGPSYEQYF
-	-	TRBV27	TRBJ2-1	TGTGCCAGCAGTTTACGTCCTCTTCGGGGAGGTCCCTACAATGAGCAGTTCTTC	CASSLRPLRGGPYNEQFF
-	-	TRBV4-3	TRBJ2-6	TGCGCCAGCAGCCAGATGCTTTCTGGGGCCAACGTCCTGACTTTC	CASSQMLSGANVLTF
-	-	TRBV5-1	TRBJ2-7	TGCGCCAGCAGCTTCCTGGAGGGGGATAACGAGCAGTACTTC	CASSFLEGDNEQYF
-	-	TRBV11-2	TRBJ1-1	TGTGCCAGCAGCTTAATCGGACAGATCACTGAAGCTTTCTTT	CASSLIGQITEAFF
-	TRBD1	TRBV19	TRBJ1-2	TGTGCCTCACGACAGGGTTTCGGGGGTGGCTACACCTTC	CASRQGFGGGYTF
-	-	TRBV6-5	TRBJ2-7	TGTGCCAGCCGAGCAGGTACCTACGAGCAGTACTTC	CASRAGTYEQYF
-	TRBD1	TRBV7-3	TRBJ1-2	TGTGCCAGCAGCCCGGGACAGGTGGTCTATGGCTACACCTTC	CASSPGQVVYGYTF
-	TRBD1	TRBV28	TRBJ2-2	TGTGCCAGCAGGGACAGGGGGACCGGGGAGCTGTTTTTT	CASRDRGTGELFF
-	TRBD1	TRBV5-1	TRBJ2-2	TGCGCCAGCAGCTTGGTTCCCCCGGGACAGAGAAAACCCGGGGAGCTGTTTTTT	CASSLVPPGQRKPGELFF
-	-	TRBV18	TRBJ2-7	TGTGCCAGCTCACCGTGGGGGGCCGGGACGCGGGCCGAGCAGTACTTC	CASSPWGAGTRAEQYF